The text below deals with one T cell receptor (beta chain). The entry originates in a study of response to subunit inactivated influenza vaccine. TCRdb fed the RT-PCR reads into MiXCR, producing one record per CDR3 protein. The sample holds approximately 170,000 distinct CDR3 sequences, over 9.5% seen once. Germline V gives CDR1 LNHDA, CDR2 SQIVND (reference sequence). J was trimmed by 7 bases and V by 10 bases; bases with no gene match: 13. The CDR3 is made up of 13 amino acids. These sequences were also reported in another study, on T cells expressing NK-cell markers. From that second work: TCR beta cDNA was made by 5'RACE template switching with UMIs. The study drew TCR beta repertoires from sorted CD3+CD56+NKG2C+, CD3+CD56+NKG2C- and CD3+CD56-NKG2C+ T cells. Seven of the eight sequenced donors were HCMV-seropositive; one was seronegative. Several donors had dominant NKG2C+ clonotypes that comprised about 1.0-7.0% of their CD8+ T cells. Unclear, still, was the HCMV specificity of the expanded NKG2C+ T cell clones.

The clonotype originates from a man aged 45-65 years who received an inactivated influenza vaccine. The chain has TRBV19 and TRBJ2-7, with TRBD1 identical over 7 bases. Sequenced here: CD8+ T cells sorted from PBMCs, sampled roughly 12 days after vaccination. The CDR3 protein is CATSSRGGWEQYF. In DNA form, the CDR3 reads TGTGCCACTTCCTCCCGAGGGGGCTGGGAGCAGTACTTC. The whole variable domain, filled in from reference TRBV19 and TRBJ2-7, reads DGGITQSPKYLFRKEGQNVTLSCEQNLNHDAMYWYRQDPGQGLRLIYYSQIVNDFQKGDIAEGYSVSREKKESFPLTVTSAQKNPTAFYLCATSSRGGWEQYFGPGTRLTVT.